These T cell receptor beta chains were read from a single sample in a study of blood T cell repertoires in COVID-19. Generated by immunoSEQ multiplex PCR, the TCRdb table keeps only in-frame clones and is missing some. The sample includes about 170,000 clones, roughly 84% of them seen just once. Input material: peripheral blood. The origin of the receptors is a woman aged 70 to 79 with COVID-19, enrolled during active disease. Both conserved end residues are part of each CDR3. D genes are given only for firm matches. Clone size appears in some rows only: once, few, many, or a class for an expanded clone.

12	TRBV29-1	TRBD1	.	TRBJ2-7	TGCAGCGTGGGGACAGGGTCAGGCGAGCAGTACTTC	CSVGTGSGEQYF
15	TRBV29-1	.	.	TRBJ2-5	TGCAGCGCCGAGGACCCTCGGGGGACCCAAGAGACCCAGTACTTC	CSAEDPRGTQETQYF
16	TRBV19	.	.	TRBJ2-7	TGTGCCAGTAGTATAGATCCGCGCGGGACTCTCCACGGGCAGTACTTC	CASSIDPRGTLHGQYF
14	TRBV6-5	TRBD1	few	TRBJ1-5	TGTGCCAGCACCACCCGGGACAGGGAACAGCCCCAGCATTTT	CASTTRDREQPQHF
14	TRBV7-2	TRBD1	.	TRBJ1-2	TGTGCCAGCAGCACCCGACAGGGACACTATGGCTACACCTTC	CASSTRQGHYGYTF
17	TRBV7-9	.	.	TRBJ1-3	TGTGCCATACCCCCCTTAGCGCCCTCGACCTCTGGAAACACCATATATTTT	CAIPPLAPSTSGNTIYF
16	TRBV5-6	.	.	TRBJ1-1	TGTGCCAGCAGCTTGGCCGCAGGGTCTTTGAACACTGAAGCTTTCTTT	CASSLAAGSLNTEAFF
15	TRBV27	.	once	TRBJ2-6	TGTGCCAGCAAATCGACATGGTCTGGGGCCAACGTCCTGACTTTC	CASKSTWSGANVLTF
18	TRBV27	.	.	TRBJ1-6	TGTGCCAGCAGCTTTTTTCGTCAGGGCAGCTCCTATAATTCACCCCTCCACTTT	CASSFFRQGSSYNSPLHF
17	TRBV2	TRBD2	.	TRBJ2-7	TGTGCCACCGGTAAAGAGACTAGCGGGAGGATAACCTACGAGCAGTACTTC	CATGKETSGRITYEQYF
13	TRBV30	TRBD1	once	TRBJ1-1	TGTGCCTGGAACGGACAGGGGTACACTGAAGCTTTCTTT	CAWNGQGYTEAFF
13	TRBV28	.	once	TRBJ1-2	TGTGCCAGCAGTTTGTCCACCCCAGGTGGCTACACCTTC	CASSLSTPGGYTF
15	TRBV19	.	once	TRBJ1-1	TGTGCCAGTAGTATAGGCAAACAGGAGAACACTGAAGCTTTCTTT	CASSIGKQENTEAFF
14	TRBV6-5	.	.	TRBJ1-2	TGTGCCAGCAGTTCCTTGGCGGCATTCGATGGCTACACCTTC	CASSSLAAFDGYTF
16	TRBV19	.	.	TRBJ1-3	TGTGCCAGTAGCCCGGGTGACAGGCCCTCAGGAAACACCATATATTTT	CASSPGDRPSGNTIYF
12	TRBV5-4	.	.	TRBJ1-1	.	CASSVGPGGAFF
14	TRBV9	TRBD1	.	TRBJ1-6	TGTGCCAGCAGCCCCCAGGGGGTGGTTTCACCCCTCCACTTT	CASSPQGVVSPLHF
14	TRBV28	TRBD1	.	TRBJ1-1	TGTGCCAGCGAACCACGACAGGGCAACACTGAAGCTTTCTTT	CASEPRQGNTEAFF
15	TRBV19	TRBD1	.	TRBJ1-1	TGTGCCAGTGGAAAGCAAAGGACAGGACGGACTGAAGCTTTCTTT	CASGKQRTGRTEAFF
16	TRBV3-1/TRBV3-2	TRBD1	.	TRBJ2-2	TGTGCCAGCAGCCATGTCTTTTACAGGGGTTACGGGGAGCTGTTTTTT	CASSHVFYRGYGELFF
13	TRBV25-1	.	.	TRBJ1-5	TGTGCCAGCAGTGAGCGCATCAATCAGCCCCAGCATTTT	CASSERINQPQHF
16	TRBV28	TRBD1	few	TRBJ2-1	TGTGCCAGCAGTCCCCCGGGACAGGGGGCGTCCAATGAGCAGTTCTTC	CASSPPGQGASNEQFF
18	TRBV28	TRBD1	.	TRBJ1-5	TGTGCCAGCACCTCCCCCTCCGGGACAGGGGGCCTCAATCAGCCCCAGCATTTT	CASTSPSGTGGLNQPQHF
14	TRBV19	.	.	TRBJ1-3	TGTGCCAGTAGTATTGCGACAGGAGGAAACACCATATATTTT	CASSIATGGNTIYF
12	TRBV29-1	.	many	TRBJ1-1	TGCAGCGTTGTCGGGGGGACCACTGAAGCTTTCTTT	CSVVGGTTEAFF
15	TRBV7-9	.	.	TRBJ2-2	TGTGCCAGCAGCTTAGCCAGGGGGAACACCGGGGAGCTGTTTTTT	CASSLARGNTGELFF
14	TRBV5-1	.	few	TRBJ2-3	TGCGCCAGCAGCTCGTCGCAGGGAGGGGGTACGCAGTATTTT	CASSSSQGGGTQYF
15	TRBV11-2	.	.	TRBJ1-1	TGTGCCAGCAGCTCTTTTTCGGGAGGGTCCACTGAAGCTTTCTTT	CASSSFSGGSTEAFF
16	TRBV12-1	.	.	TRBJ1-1	TGTGCCAGCAGCTTTGAGGGGCTACAGAACGTCACTGAAGCTTTCTTT	CASSFEGLQNVTEAFF
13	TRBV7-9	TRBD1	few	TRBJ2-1	TGTGCCAGCAGCCGGGGACAGTACAATGAGCAGTTCTTC	CASSRGQYNEQFF
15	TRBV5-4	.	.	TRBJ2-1	TGTGCCAGCAACGAGCAGGGGCCCTCCTACAATGAGCAGTTCTTC	CASNEQGPSYNEQFF
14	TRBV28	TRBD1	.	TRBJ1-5	TGTGCCAGCAGTACACAGGGGGCTGGACAGCCCCAGCATTTT	CASSTQGAGQPQHF
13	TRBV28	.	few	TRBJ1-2	TGTGCCAGCAGTTTAGGCCAGGGCTATGGCTACACCTTC	CASSLGQGYGYTF
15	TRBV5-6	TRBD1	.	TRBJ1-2	TGTGCCAGCAGACCTAGACAGGGGGGAAGATTTGGCTACACCTTC	CASRPRQGGRFGYTF
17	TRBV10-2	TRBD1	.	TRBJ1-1	TGCGCCAGCAGTGAGCCGGGACAGGCCCCTTTGATTAATGAAGCTTTCTTT	CASSEPGQAPLINEAFF
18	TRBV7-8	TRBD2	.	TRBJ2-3	TGTGCCAGCAGCTCGCGACCAACTAGCGGGGTTAGCACAGATACGCAGTATTTT	CASSSRPTSGVSTDTQYF
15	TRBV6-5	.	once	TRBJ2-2	TGTGCCAGCAGTCCGAGCCCCCTGAACACCGGGGAGCTGTTTTTT	CASSPSPLNTGELFF
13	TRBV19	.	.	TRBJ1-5	TGTGCCAGTAGTATCGGGGGAGTTAAGCCCCAGCATTTT	CASSIGGVKPQHF
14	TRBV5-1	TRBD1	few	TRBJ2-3	TGCGCCAGCAGCACGGGACAGGGGCGAGATACGCAGTATTTT	CASSTGQGRDTQYF
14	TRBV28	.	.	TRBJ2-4	TGTGCCAGCAGGTCCTCTTCGGCCAAAAACATTCAGTACTTC	CASRSSSAKNIQYF
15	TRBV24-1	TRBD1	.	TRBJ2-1	TGTGCCACCAGTGACACAGGGGGCCCCTACAATGAGCAGTTCTTC	CATSDTGGPYNEQFF
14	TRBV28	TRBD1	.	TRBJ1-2	TGTGCCAGCAGCACCGGGACAGCTTTTAGAGGCTACACCTTC	CASSTGTAFRGYTF
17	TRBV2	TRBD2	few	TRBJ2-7	TGTGCCAGCAGTGCCGGGACTAGCGGGCAAGTGTCCTACGAGCAGTACTTC	CASSAGTSGQVSYEQYF
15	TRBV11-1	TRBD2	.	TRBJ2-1	TGTGCCAGCGCCATGGGCGGGAGCTCCTACAATGAGCAGTTCTTC	CASAMGGSSYNEQFF
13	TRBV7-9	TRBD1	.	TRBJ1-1	TGTGCCATAGAGGTAGGGGGCAACACTGAAGCTTTCTTT	CAIEVGGNTEAFF
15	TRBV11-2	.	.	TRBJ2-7	TGTGCCAGCAGCTTAGAATCGGGCAGGGTAGCCGAGCAGTACTTC	CASSLESGRVAEQYF
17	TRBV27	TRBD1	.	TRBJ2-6	TGTGCCAGCCGTAGACAGGGTGGGAGCTCTGGGGCCAACGTCCTGACTTTC	CASRRQGGSSGANVLTF
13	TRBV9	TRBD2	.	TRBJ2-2	TGTGCCAGCGCGGGGGGGAACACCGGGGAGCTGTTTTTT	CASAGGNTGELFF
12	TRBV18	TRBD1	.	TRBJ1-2	TGTGCCAGCTCGCCTACAGGGGATGGCTACACCTTC	CASSPTGDGYTF
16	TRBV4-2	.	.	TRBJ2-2	TGTGCCAGCAGCCTCACAGGGAGCCGGGACACCGGGGAGCTGTTTTTT	CASSLTGSRDTGELFF
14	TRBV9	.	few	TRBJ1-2	TGTGCCAGCAGCACAGAGACGGATTTCTATGGCTACACCTTC	CASSTETDFYGYTF
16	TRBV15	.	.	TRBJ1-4	TGTGCCACCAGCAGAGATGAGGGGGTAGGGAATGAAAAACTGTTTTTT	CATSRDEGVGNEKLFF
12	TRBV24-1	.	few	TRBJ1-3	TGTGCCACCAGCGACAGTGGAAACACCATATATTTT	CATSDSGNTIYF
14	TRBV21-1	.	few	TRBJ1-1	TGTGCCAGCAAGAGAGGCACGGCGTCGTCTGAAGCTTTCTTT	CASKRGTASSEAFF
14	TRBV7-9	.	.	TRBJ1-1	TGTGCCAGCAGCTTAGAACAGGAGAGGACTGAAGCTTTCTTT	CASSLEQERTEAFF